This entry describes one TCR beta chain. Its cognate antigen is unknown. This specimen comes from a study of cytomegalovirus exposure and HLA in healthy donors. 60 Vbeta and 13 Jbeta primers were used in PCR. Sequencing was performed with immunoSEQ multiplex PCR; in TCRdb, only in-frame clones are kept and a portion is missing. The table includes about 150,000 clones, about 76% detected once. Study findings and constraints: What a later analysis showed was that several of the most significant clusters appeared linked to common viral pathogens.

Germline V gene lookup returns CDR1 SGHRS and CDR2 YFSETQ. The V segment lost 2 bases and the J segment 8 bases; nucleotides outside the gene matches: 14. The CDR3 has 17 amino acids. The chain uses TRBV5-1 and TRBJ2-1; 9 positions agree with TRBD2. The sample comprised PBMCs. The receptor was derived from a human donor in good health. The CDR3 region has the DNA TGCGCCAGCAGCTTACAACCGACTAGCGGACCCCTACATGAGCAGTTCTTC. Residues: CASSLQPTSGPLHEQFF.